A single sample gave rise to the 24 T cell receptor beta chains below, sequenced in a study of cytomegalovirus exposure and HLA in healthy donors (dated by TCRdb to the late 2010s). The library was built by means of the immunoSEQ multiplex PCR assay. For the multiplex PCR, a mixture combining 60 forward primers for TCR Vbeta segments and 13 reverse primers for TCR Jbeta segments was used. This immuneACCESS table, as held by TCRdb, lists in-frame sequences with V and J called but not all clones. Of the missing ones, under half trace to an unresolved V gene in checked studies; the others have no known cause. The sample table records around 170,000 clones; approximately 80% of these occur just once. More than 0.5% of the sample is taken by the ten largest. The sequenced sample was PBMCs. The receptors come from a woman aged 45-59 years in good health and CMV-seronegative.

The chain uses TRBV29-1 and TRBJ2-2, with D possibly TRBD1 on 5 matching bases. Per the germline V gene, CDR1 is SQVTM and CDR2 is ANQGSEA. The V end lost 5 bases, the J end lost 4 bases, and 14 bases lay between the germline ends. This CDR3 region has 14 residues. CDR3 amino acids: CSVYRQGTTGELFF. The DNA for the CDR3 is TGCAGCGTTTATCGGCAGGGCACCACCGGGGAGCTGTTTTTT.

This chain uses TRBV11-2 with TRBJ1-1; no clear D. Germline CDR1 and CDR2: SGHAT and FQNNGV. The length of the CDR3 is 13 residues. The V end lost 2 bases, the J end lost 1 base, and 5 bases lay between the germline ends. CDR3 DNA: TGTGCCAGCAGCTTAACGGGGAACACTGAAGCTTTCTTT. Protein sequence: CASSLTGNTEAFF.

This rearrangement joins TRBV5-8 to TRBJ2-1; 11 nucleotides agree with TRBD2. The germline V gene encodes CDR1 SGHTS and CDR2 YDEGEE. Trimming took 1 base from V and 1 from J; bases not matched to a gene: 4. There are 17 residues in the CDR3. The CDR3 DNA follows: TGTGCCAGCAGCTTGACTAGCGGGAGCGGATCCTACAATGAGCAGTTCTTC. Translation: CASSLTSGSGSYNEQFF.

V gene TRBV10-3 combines with J gene TRBJ1-2, with D tentatively TRBD1 (6 bases). The CDR3 sequence is 13 residues long. The V gene lost 6 bases and the J gene lost 4 bases, with 12 bases spanning the gap. Germline assignment: CDR1 ENHRY and CDR2 SYGVKD. The CDR3 bases are TGTGCCATCAGCCCCGACAGGATCTATGGCTACACCTTC. Translation: CAISPDRIYGYTF.

The chain joins TRBV18 to TRBJ1-1, with D unresolved. V was shortened by 0 bases and J by 6 bases, with 14 bases between the two germline ends. Germline V CDR1 and CDR2: KGHSH, LQKENI. This CDR3 is built from 15 residues. The CDR3 DNA follows: TGTGCCAGCTCACCACCTTTTCCGGGAGATTCTGAAGCTTTCTTT. It is translated as CASSPPFPGDSEAFF.

This rearrangement joins TRBV6-1 to TRBJ2-3; the D gene is possibly TRBD2 (5 bases). The germline gives CDR1 MNHNS, CDR2 SASEGT. Trimming cost V 6 bases and J 7 bases, with 8 bases left between them. CDR3 size: 11 residues. CDR3 region: CASSQRNTQYF. As DNA, the CDR3 is TGTGCCAGCAGCCAGCGGAATACGCAGTATTTT.

Details on this clone: At one end, the junction sequence differs from germline, possibly due to a read error. This chain connects TRBV28 to TRBJ2-3, with TRBD1 matching over 7 bases. The CDR3 contains 14 residues. CDR1 MDHEN and CDR2 SYDVKM come from the germline V gene. The CDR3 DNA reads TGTGCCAGCAGACCTGGGGACAGAATCAGGGCCATAAATTTT. It translates to CASRPGDRIRAINF.

The J gene is TRBJ2-7, the V gene TRBV2, with TRBD2 matching 11 bases. V lost 5 bases, J lost 3 bases, and 6 bases stayed unmatched. This CDR3 contains 15 residues. CDR1 and CDR2 (germline): SNHLY, FYNNEI. The CDR3 bases are TGTGCCAGCAGTTCTTACGGGACTAGCGGCTACGAGCAGTACTTC. Amino acids: CASSSYGTSGYEQYF.

Only one count was recorded for this clone. This rearrangement joins TRBV5-4 to TRBJ2-2; 8 bases line up with TRBD2. Germline CDR1 reads SGHNT; CDR2 reads YYREEE (reference sequence). The CDR3 has 16 amino acids. The ends lost 7 bases at V and 0 bases at J; junction bases unmatched: 8. As DNA, the CDR3 is TGTGCCAGCCGAATTACGGGAGGGCCGAACACCGGGGAGCTGTTTTTT. It encodes CASRITGGPNTGELFF.

V is TRBV9 and J is TRBJ1-1; D is possibly TRBD1 (6 bases). The length of the CDR3 is 14 residues. Germline assignment: CDR1 SGDLS and CDR2 YYNGEE. V was shortened by 0 bases and J by 2 bases, with 8 bases between the two germline ends. The CDR3 nucleotides are TGTGCCAGCAGCGTAGTGGGGACAAACACTGAAGCTTTCTTT. Its protein product is CASSVVGTNTEAFF.

The chain employs TRBV28 and TRBJ2-7, with D possibly TRBD1 on 6 matching bases. Germline V gene lookup returns CDR1 MDHEN and CDR2 SYDVKM. The length of the CDR3 is 13 residues. The V end was cut by 3 bases, the J end by 0 bases, with 6 bases between. The CDR3 bases are TGTGCCAGCAGTTTGGACAGCTCCTACGAGCAGTACTTC. It codes for CASSLDSSYEQYF. Based on the CDR3 plus reference TRBV28 and TRBJ2-7, the full variable domain is DVKVTQSSRYLVKRTGEKVFLECVQDMDHENMFWYRQDPGLGLRLIYFSYDVKMKEKGDIPEGYSVSREKKERFSLILESASTNQTSMYLCASSLDSSYEQYFGPGTRLTVT.

In nucleotides, the CDR3 is TGTGCCAGCAGCTGGATACGCAGGGGTTACGAGCAGTACTTC. Protein product: CASSWIRRGYEQYF. The chain recombines TRBV11-2 with TRBJ2-7, with D perhaps TRBD1 (6 bases). The ends were cut back, 4 bases at V and 4 bases at J, with 14 bases in the middle. Germline V gene lookup returns CDR1 SGHAT and CDR2 FQNNGV. The CDR3 contains 14 residues.

The chain recombines TRBV30 with TRBJ1-4, with D possibly matching TRBD1 (5 bases). The length of the CDR3 is 15 residues. CDR1 is GTSNPN and CDR2 is SVGIG in the germline V gene (reference sequence). For the CDR3, the DNA is TGTGCACGGAGTGGGGGAGGGTCGACTAATGAAAAACTGTTTTTT. Protein sequence: CARSGGGSTNEKLFF.

The V call is TRBV5-4, the J call TRBJ2-3; 8 bases are shared with TRBD2. CDR3 length: 16 amino acids. Germline trimming cut 4 bases from V and 0 bases from J; bases unmatched to any gene: 7. The germline V gene has CDR1 SGHNT and CDR2 YYREEE (reference sequence). The CDR3 DNA follows: TGTGCCAGCAGCCGCGGGGGGAGGGCTAGCACAGATACGCAGTATTTT. It encodes CASSRGGRASTDTQYF.

This clone has only a few counts. CDR3 region: CASRTGAYGYTF. CDR3 in DNA: TGTGCCAGTAGGACAGGAGCCTATGGCTACACCTTC. This chain joins TRBV28 and TRBJ1-2, with 7 bases lining up with TRBD1. The CDR3 is 12 amino acids. Germline values: CDR1 MDHEN, CDR2 SYDVKM. V shed 9 bases and J 4 bases; nucleotides not matched to a gene: 5.

The rearrangement joins TRBV4-1 to TRBJ2-5, with 10 nucleotides matching TRBD2. The end of the DNA fits TRBJ2-7 better, so the J call may be wrong. CDR3 length equals 15 residues. Germline-derived CDR1 and CDR2 are MGHRA and YSYEKL. For the CDR3, the DNA is TGCGCCAGCAGCCAGAGAGCGGGAGGGCCTTACGAGCAGTACTTC. It encodes CASSQRAGGPYEQYF.

The table lists this clone with a few counts. The chain couples TRBV28 to TRBJ1-2; tentatively, D is TRBD1 (5 bases). Germline loops: CDR1 MDHEN, CDR2 SYDVKM. V was cut by 4 bases and J by 4 bases, with 13 bases left in between. The CDR3 totals 14 residues. CDR3 nucleotide sequence: TGTGCCAGCAGTTGGGAAGGGGTGGGCTATGGCTACACCTTC. It specifies CASSWEGVGYGYTF.

This chain uses TRBV27 with TRBJ2-3, with D unresolved. The CDR3 length is 15 residues. Germline V CDR1 and CDR2: MNHEY, SMNVEV (reference sequence). V lost 3 bases and J lost 6, with 16 bases in between. The chain's CDR3 is CASSFASSGPDTQYF. In DNA, the CDR3 is TGTGCCAGCAGTTTCGCCTCCTCAGGTCCGGATACGCAGTATTTT.

V and J are TRBV7-2 and TRBJ1-2, with TRBD1 matching over 7 bases. The CDR3 is 15 residues long. CDR1 is SGHTA, CDR2 FQGNSA, per germline. Losses at the gene ends were 7 bases for V and 8 bases for J; bases not matched to a gene: 16. CDR3 in DNA: TGTGCCAGCACCCTTTTCCAGACAGGGTCGGGAGGCTACACCTTC. Protein sequence: CASTLFQTGSGGYTF.

This chain joins TRBV27 and TRBJ1-1, with D unresolved. CDR1 and CDR2 (germline): MNHEY, SMNVEV (reference sequence). V was cut by 6 bases and J by 4 bases, with 12 bases left in between. This CDR3 has 13 residues. The CDR3: CASSRSGSTEAFF. The CDR3 coding sequence is TGTGCCAGCAGCCGATCAGGCTCCACTGAAGCTTTCTTT.

This chain uses TRBV11-2 with TRBJ2-2, with 16 bases fitting TRBD2. The germline CDR1 and CDR2 sequences are SGHAT and FQNNGV. The CDR3 covers 18 residues. V shed 4 bases, J shed 7 bases, and the junction held 9 bases outside the gene matches. The CDR3 spells CASSSPGLAGGVGGELFF. In nucleotides, the CDR3 is TGTGCCAGCAGCTCCCCGGGACTAGCGGGAGGGGTAGGCGGGGAGCTGTTTTTT.

The chain is built from TRBV5-1 and TRBJ2-1; tentatively, D is TRBD2 (6 bases). Per the germline V gene, CDR1 is SGHRS and CDR2 is YFSETQ. Trimming removed 1 base at V and 6 bases at J, with 11 bases between. This CDR3 comprises 14 residues. CDR3 protein: CASSLWMEGNEQFF. The CDR3, as DNA: TGCGCCAGCAGCTTGTGGATGGAGGGCAATGAGCAGTTCTTC.

This clone was observed once. The CDR3 coding sequence is TGTGCCAGCAGTTTATTCAGGCCAGGTGCTGGAGCTTTCTTT. It specifies CASSLFRPGAGAFF. The V gene is TRBV28, the J gene TRBJ1-1; D unresolved. The CDR3 is made up of 14 amino acids. From germline, CDR1 is MDHEN and CDR2 SYDVKM. Deletions cut 1 base from V and 10 bases from J, with 16 bases between.

V and J are TRBV7-3 and TRBJ2-5, with 14 bases that match TRBD2. The J call may be faulty, since TRBJ2-7 better matches the DNA end. Germline V gene lookup returns CDR1 SGHTA and CDR2 FQGTGA. This CDR3 spans 15 amino acids. For the CDR3, the DNA is TGTGCCAGCAGCCTAGGGACTAGCGGGAGAAGCGAGCAGTACTTC. It specifies CASSLGTSGRSEQYF.